The T cell receptor beta chain under discussion was sequenced for a study of sequential checkpoint blockade in melanoma. On the study more broadly: Each arm's sequence ended with maintenance nivolumab.

The treatment here: randomized to nivolumab then ipilimumab (arm A) or the reverse (arm B). Patients had received no earlier DNA-damaging chemotherapy. From thawed PBMCs, live CD3+CD8+ cells negative for CD19 and CD56 were sorted. Here immunoSEQ multiplex PCR was the method, and the copy in TCRdb shows in-frame clones only, minus some. The data show 34,000 or so clones, less than 85% seen once. V lost 7 bases and J lost 2; bases outside the gene matches: 6. The CDR3 runs 14 residues. The V call is TRBV23-1, the J call TRBJ2-7; 9 bases match TRBD1. TRBV23-1 belongs to the ORF category, with a function that is uncertain. The sample was CD8+ T cells sorted from blood (inferred from file names), taken from a patient given nivolumab and ipilimumab in sequence. This TCR derives from a human donor with melanoma. CDR3 in DNA: TGCGCCAGCAAATTCGGGACAGGGCCCTACGAGCAGTACTTC. Residues: CASKFGTGPYEQYF.